A single T cell receptor (beta chain) is shown here with its context. It has no known antigen specificity. Base qualities are not recorded, but no much larger clone differs from it by a single base. Cut back by 4 bases and 0 bases, the V and J ends lie 13 bases apart. The CDR3 spans 16 residues, from the cysteine through the phenylalanine. The entry retains the CDR3 DNA only, 48 bases that are in frame from base 1. The germline V gene (reference sequence) provides CDR1 SEHNR and CDR2 FQNEAQ. This record comes from a study of technical replicates of blood from four donors (dated by TCRdb to 2016 to 2017). Receptors were amplified or captured by the immunoSEQ multiplex PCR assay. TCRdb carries this immuneACCESS record with in-frame sequences only. Its versions omit some clonotypes, under half of them owing to an unresolved V gene in the studies checked, with the rest unexplained. This sample holds about 79,000 clones; about 91% were observed only once. Roughly 0.37% of the sample rests with the top ten.

The chain couples TRBV7-9 to TRBJ2-4; the D gene identity is not certain. The sequence was collected from a human donor in good health. Some clones in this sample may be carry-over from other donors' samples. Sequenced sample: T cells isolated from PBMCs. The nucleotide sequence reads TGTGCCAGCAGCTCTTTACACGGAGTAGCCAAAAACATTCAGTACTTC. It translates as CASSSLHGVAKNIQYF. The full variable domain, completed from the reference TRBV7-9 and TRBJ2-4 proteins outside the CDR3, reads DTGVSQNPRHKITKRGQNVTFRCDPISEHNRLYWYRQTLGQGPEFLTYFQNEAQLEKSRLLSDRFSAERPKGSFSTLEIQRTEQGDSAMYLCASSSLHGVAKNIQYFGAGTRLSVL.